A selection of T cell receptor beta chains follows, all from one sample in a study of T-cell memory formation after mild COVID-19. A single record per CDR3 protein comes from TCRdb applying MiXCR to the 5' RACE reads. The sample shows about 260,000 distinct CDR3 sequences, around 8% of them seen only once. The sequencing sample was made of PBMCs or a T cell subset sorted from them (not recorded which). These receptors originate from a young man who had mild COVID-19 (a few samples of this study predate the infection). Cell type and time point are not known. Each CDR3 is given with its conserved first and last residue. The D gene is left open where the match is weak. The size of a clone is reported for some rows only, either as once, few or many, or as a class for expanded clones.

V gene	D gene	CDR3 length	J gene	clone size	CDR3 DNA	CDR3 protein
TRBV6-2/TRBV6-3	TRBD2	16	TRBJ2-1	-	TGTGCCAGCAGCCAAACTAGCGGGAGCCTTTACAATGAGCAGTTCTTC	CASSQTSGSLYNEQFF
TRBV5-1	-	15	TRBJ1-2	-	TGCGCCAGCAGCTTGGAGGGACCTTCCTATTATGGCTACACCTTC	CASSLEGPSYYGYTF
TRBV4-3	-	15	TRBJ1-1	many	TGCGCCAGCAGCCAAGATCAGTGGGGCACTACTGAAGCTTTCTTT	CASSQDQWGTTEAFF
TRBV12-3/TRBV12-4	-	14	TRBJ2-3	many	TGTGCCAGCAGTCCACTCGGGGGCGCAGATACGCAGTATTTT	CASSPLGGADTQYF
TRBV20-1	-	14	TRBJ2-5	-	TGCAGTGCTAGAGATCCCGTGGGGCCGGAGACCCAGTACTTC	CSARDPVGPETQYF
TRBV24-1	TRBD1	17	TRBJ2-5	few	TGTGCCACCAGTGATACCGCCGGGACAGGGGGCCGAGAGACCCAGTACTTC	CATSDTAGTGGRETQYF
TRBV10-3	TRBD2	16	TRBJ2-5	-	TGTGCCAGCAGTGGATTAGCGGGGGCTTCTTTGGAGACCCAGTACTTC	CASSGLAGASLETQYF
TRBV20-1	-	10	TRBJ2-5	few	TGCAGGGGGGCTGGAGAGACCCAGTACTTC	CRGAGETQYF
TRBV5-1	-	13	TRBJ1-6	few	TGCGCCAGCAGCTTAGCCCCTAATTCACCCCTCCACTTT	CASSLAPNSPLHF
TRBV11-2	TRBD1	15	TRBJ2-5	few	TGTGCCAGCAGCTTAGGGGACAGGGTCCAAGAGACCCAGTACTTC	CASSLGDRVQETQYF
TRBV5-4	-	13	TRBJ2-1	few	TGTGCCAGCAGCCCCCCCCCGTCGGATGAGCAGTTCTTC	CASSPPPSDEQFF
TRBV6-2/TRBV6-3	-	13	TRBJ2-2	few	TGTGCCAGCAGCCGCCTGGGGCCCGGGGAGCTGTTTTTT	CASSRLGPGELFF
TRBV15	TRBD1	15	TRBJ2-1	many	TGTGCCACCAGCAGAGGGGACAGGGGAGGCAATGAGCAGTTCTTC	CATSRGDRGGNEQFF
TRBV9	-	15	TRBJ2-2	-	TGTGCCAGCAGCGTATGGGGGGCCGGCACCGGGGAGCTGTTTTTT	CASSVWGAGTGELFF
TRBV5-1	-	17	TRBJ1-6	few	TGCGCCAGCAGCTTGGGTGGTACGGCAGGAGATAATTCACCCCTCCACTTT	CASSLGGTAGDNSPLHF
TRBV6-2/TRBV6-3	-	16	TRBJ1-5	-	TGTGCCAGCAGTGACCCGGCTGGGGCCTCCGATCAGCCCCAGCATTTT	CASSDPAGASDQPQHF
TRBV5-1	-	14	TRBJ2-5	many	TGCGCCAGCAGCTTGGTCGAGGGCGCAGAGACCCAGTACTTC	CASSLVEGAETQYF
TRBV6-1	-	13	TRBJ1-1	-	TGTGCCAGCAGATCAGTGGTGAACACTGAAGCTTTCTTT	CASRSVVNTEAFF
TRBV20-1	-	13	TRBJ2-5	-	TGCAGTGCTAGAGATAGCCAAGAAGAGACCCAGTACTTC	CSARDSQEETQYF
TRBV7-9	-	14	TRBJ2-3	few	TGTGCCAGCAGCCAGACTAGTTTTAAAGATACGCAGTATTTT	CASSQTSFKDTQYF
TRBV6-5	TRBD1	14	TRBJ2-3	few	TGTGCCGCCGGACAGGGGTCTAGCACAGATACGCAGTATTTT	CAAGQGSSTDTQYF
TRBV28	-	14	TRBJ1-1	few	TGTGCCAGCAGTTTATACTCCATGAACACTGAAGCTTTCTTT	CASSLYSMNTEAFF
TRBV5-1	-	15	TRBJ2-2	many	TGCGCCAGCAGCCGCGATAGAACCATCACCGGGGAGCTGTTTTTT	CASSRDRTITGELFF
TRBV7-3	TRBD2	15	TRBJ2-7	-	TGTGCCAGCAGCTTATTGGCTAGCGGATACGCGGAGCAGTACTTC	CASSLLASGYAEQYF
TRBV4-1	-	16	TRBJ1-3	-	TGCGCCAGCAGCCAAGATCCGGGGGAAGTTGGAAACACCATATATTTT	CASSQDPGEVGNTIYF
TRBV7-7	-	13	TRBJ2-1	few	TGTGCTAGCAGCTTTAGTGGGGCCGGTGAGCAGTTCTTC	CASSFSGAGEQFF
TRBV5-1	-	14	TRBJ1-5	few	TGCGCCAGCAGCTTGGACCCCCACAATCAGCCCCAGCATTTT	CASSLDPHNQPQHF
TRBV11-2	-	12	TRBJ2-5	-	TGTGCCAGCAGCCAACTGGGGGAGACCCAGTACTTC	CASSQLGETQYF
TRBV6-1	-	15	TRBJ1-5	-	TGTGCCAGCAATGGTAGGGACCTTAGCAATCAGCCCCAGCATTTT	CASNGRDLSNQPQHF
TRBV9	-	12	TRBJ2-1	many	TGTGCCAGCAGTGCTAGGGGCAATGAGCAGTTCTTC	CASSARGNEQFF
TRBV6-1	-	12	TRBJ1-5	few	TGTGCCAGCAGGAAGGCGGGGGAGCCCCAGCATTTT	CASRKAGEPQHF
TRBV7-3	-	15	TRBJ2-7	-	TGTGCCAGCACCCTCGACCCCGTAAGGGCCTACGAGCAGTACTTC	CASTLDPVRAYEQYF
TRBV5-1	TRBD1	14	TRBJ2-1	-	TGCGCCAGCAGTGGGACAGGGGTTTACAATGAGCAGTTCTTC	CASSGTGVYNEQFF
TRBV7-9	-	14	TRBJ1-6	few	TGTGCCAGCAGCTCGTCCCTCTATAATTCACCCCTCCACTTT	CASSSSLYNSPLHF
TRBV11-2	-	13	TRBJ2-1	many	TGTGCCAGCAGCTTAGATCTGGAGGATGAGCAGTTCTTC	CASSLDLEDEQFF
TRBV5-1	TRBD2	15	TRBJ2-3	many	TGCGCCAGCAGCCCAGGGACTAGCGGGGTCCCTACGCAGTATTTT	CASSPGTSGVPTQYF
TRBV7-3	-	15	TRBJ2-3	-	TGTGCCAGCAGCTTAATGGGACCTGCCACAGATACGCAGTATTTT	CASSLMGPATDTQYF